One and the same sample provided the 8 T cell receptor beta chains below, sequenced in a study of blood T cell repertoires in COVID-19. Data came from immunoSEQ multiplex PCR; TCRdb stores just in-frame clones and leaves some out. This sample has about 74,000 clones, with about 88% found just once. The sequencing input was peripheral blood. These receptors were taken from a human donor in a cohort sampled during active COVID-19.

A single count supports this clone. The chain combines TRBV13 with TRBJ2-5; 12 bases are shared with TRBD2. There are 15 residues in the CDR3. CDR1 and CDR2 from the germline V gene are PRHDT and FYEKMQ (reference sequence). The junction had 1 base not matched to a gene; V was cut back by 0 bases and J by 5 bases. CDR3 bases: TGTGCCAGCAGCTTAGGACTAGCGGGAGGTGAGACCCAGTACTTC. Translation: CASSLGLAGGETQYF.

The chain employs TRBV18 and TRBJ1-4, with D maybe TRBD1 (6 bases). Trimming removed 6 bases from V and 0 bases from J, with 11 bases in between. Germline CDR1 is KGHSH and CDR2 is LQKENI. The CDR3 covers 15 residues. CDR3 sequence reads: CASSAGVATNEKLFF. CDR3 DNA sequence: TGTGCCAGCTCGGCAGGGGTTGCAACTAATGAAAAACTGTTTTTT.

The chain employs TRBV5-5 and TRBJ2-2; TRBD1 is a possible D gene (6 bases). The CDR3 sequence is 15 residues long. Germline CDR1 is SGHKS and CDR2 is YYEKEE (reference sequence). Between the trimmed V and J ends, which lost 2 bases and 6 bases, there was a span of 14 bases. The CDR3 loop reads CASSFPAGDAGELFF. The CDR3 region has the DNA TGTGCCAGCAGCTTCCCGGCAGGGGACGCCGGGGAGCTGTTTTTT.

This chain links TRBV7-9 with TRBJ2-1; 9 bases agree with TRBD1. This CDR3 region has 13 residues. Per the germline V gene, CDR1 is SEHNR and CDR2 is FQNEAQ (reference sequence). The junction had 3 bases not matched to a gene; V was cut back by 0 bases and J by 12 bases. The CDR3 sequence: CASSLAGQGGQFF. The CDR3, as DNA: TGTGCCAGCAGCTTAGCGGGACAGGGAGGGCAGTTCTTC.

This clone was picked up one time. The chain combines TRBV7-6 with TRBJ2-5; 9 nucleotides match TRBD1. The CDR3 covers 15 residues. J lost 6 bases, V lost 7 bases, and 12 bases had no gene match. In germline, CDR1 is SGHVS, CDR2 FNYEAQ. The chain's CDR3 is CASNVGTGPSKTQYF. CDR3 sequence (DNA): TGTGCCAGCAACGTAGGGACAGGGCCAAGTAAGACCCAGTACTTC.

This chain links TRBV24-1 with TRBJ2-2, with 13 nucleotides matching TRBD2. V lost 3 bases, J lost 3 bases, and 12 bases stayed unmatched. The CDR3 is 20 residues long. CDR1 is KGHDR, CDR2 SFDVKD, per germline. The DNA of the CDR3 is TGTGCCACCAGTGATCCAACTAGCGGGAGGGCCAGGGAGCACACCGGGGAGCTGTTTTTT. Translation: CATSDPTSGRAREHTGELFF.

V and J are TRBV9 and TRBJ2-3; 11 bases are shared with TRBD2. Trimming removed 0 bases from V and 8 bases from J; junction bases left unmatched: 17. The CDR3 consists of 19 residues. Germline values: CDR1 SGDLS, CDR2 YYNGEE. CDR3 residues: CASSVAVGLAGGTLGTQYF. The DNA for the CDR3 is TGTGCCAGCAGCGTAGCTGTGGGGCTAGCGGGAGGAACCCTAGGTACGCAGTATTTT.

This rearrangement joins TRBV25-1 to TRBJ2-5; 8 bases align to TRBD2. The CDR3 sequence is 16 residues long. Trimming at V came to 7 bases and at J to 1 base, leaving 11 bases not matched to a gene. Germline CDR1 is MGHDK and CDR2 is SYGVNS. CDR3 region: CASKGGREGFQETQYF. The CDR3, as DNA: TGTGCCAGCAAGGGAGGCCGGGAGGGCTTCCAAGAGACCCAGTACTTC.